The 10 T cell receptor beta chains given below trace back to one sample, sequenced in a study of T-cell memory formation after mild COVID-19. From the 5' RACE reads, TCRdb called clonotypes with MiXCR, one entry per CDR3 protein. The sample consists of roughly 600,000 distinct CDR3 sequences, roughly 18% of them appearing once. Source material: PBMCs or a T cell subset sorted from them (not recorded which). The source of these receptors is an adult woman who had mild COVID-19 (a few samples of this study predate the infection). Cell type and time point are not known.

The V call is TRBV7-2, the J call TRBJ2-1; weak D call: TRBD2 (5 bases). The CDR3 consists of 10 residues. Deletions cut 7 bases from V and 15 bases from J, with 13 bases between. Germline loops: CDR1 SGHTA, CDR2 FQGNSA. CDR3 DNA sequence: TGTGCCAGCACCTCGGGGTGGCCGTTCTTC. Residues: CASTSGWPFF.

This clonotype has more than one count but fewer than ten. This chain links TRBV21-1 with TRBJ2-7; the D call TRBD2 from the table was never checked on the DNA. TRBV21-1 is noted as a pseudogene. CDR3 length: 14 residues. CDR3 nucleotide sequence: TGTGCCAGCAGCAAAGCGGGGAGGGAAGTCGAGCAGTACTTC. This translates into CASSKAGREVEQYF.

V and J are TRBV7-8 and TRBJ1-4, with D unclear. The CDR3 is 18 residues long. V was shortened by 5 bases and J by 0 bases, with 19 bases between the two germline ends. CDR1 and CDR2 from the germline V gene are SGHVS and FQNEAQ. The CDR3 is CASSLRKGIRSTNEKLFF. CDR3 sequence (DNA): TGTGCCAGCAGCCTAAGGAAGGGAATTAGGTCAACTAATGAAAAACTGTTTTTT. The full variable domain, rest sourced from reference TRBV7-8 and TRBJ1-4, is GAGVSQSPRYKVAKRGQDVALRCDPISGHVSLFWYQQALGQGPEFLTYFQNEAQLDKSGLPSDRFFAERPEGSVSTLKIQRTQQEDSAVYLCASSLRKGIRSTNEKLFFGSGTQLSVL.

V usage is TRBV5-1 and J usage is TRBJ1-1, with a tentative D call TRBD1 (5 bases). The CDR3 consists of 14 residues. The germline CDR1 and CDR2 sequences are SGHRS and YFSETQ. V lost 6 bases, J lost 3 bases, and 15 bases lay in between. The CDR3 DNA is TGCGCCAGCACCCAGGCGGGGACTCACACTGAAGCTTTCTTT. Translating gives CASTQAGTHTEAFF.

This clonotype was picked up many times. The chain couples TRBV11-3 to TRBJ2-3; D is unclear. This CDR3 has 15 residues. Trimming stripped 5 bases from V and 3 bases from J, with 15 bases between. Germline V gene data show CDR1 as SGHNT and CDR2 as YENEEA. In nucleotides, the CDR3 is TGTGCCAGCAGCCCCGAAGGGTTCGGGACAGATACGCAGTATTTT. It codes for CASSPEGFGTDTQYF.

Comments on this clonotype: The DNA is left out, because the CDR3 cannot be placed on it with certainty; the CDR3 is given as TCRdb lists it. The chain employs TRBV21-1 and TRBJ2-2; the table's TRBD1 call for D was not verified on the DNA. TRBV21-1 is a known pseudogene. Termini included, the CDR3 measures 14 amino acids. CDR3 amino acids: CASSIRRVPGSCFF.

The chain is built from TRBV7-3 and TRBJ2-5, with D tentatively TRBD2 (5 bases). The germline V gene has CDR1 SGHTA and CDR2 FQGTGA. Trimming removed 0 bases at V and 1 base at J, with 12 bases between. There are 16 residues in the CDR3. CDR3 nucleotide sequence: TGTGCCAGCAGCTTAACGGGCGGAGCGGTCCAAGAGACCCAGTACTTC. The encoded protein is CASSLTGGAVQETQYF.

J is TRBJ2-1 and V is TRBV7-2, with TRBD2 matching 8 bases. There are 16 residues in the CDR3. V shed 5 bases and J 3 bases; nucleotides not matched to a gene: 9. The V gene's germline CDR1 is SGHTA and CDR2 FQGNSA. The CDR3, as DNA: TGTGCCAGCAGCCTCACCGGGACTAGGATCTACAATGAGCAGTTCTTC. This encodes CASSLTGTRIYNEQFF.

CDR3 DNA: TGTGCCACCAGCAGAGGGTGGGTTTCGGGGGTTTCCAATCAGCCCCAGCATTTT. Translation gives CATSRGWVSGVSNQPQHF. This chain connects TRBV15 to TRBJ1-5; possibly TRBD1 for D (5 bases). With 1 base removed from V and 3 bases from J, the gap between germline ends came to 19 bases. Germline CDR1 reads LNHNV; CDR2 reads YYDKDF (reference sequence). This CDR3 has 18 residues.

The chain combines TRBV5-1 with TRBJ2-6, with D uncertain. This CDR3 has 17 residues. Per germline, CDR1 SGHRS and CDR2 YFSETQ. Trimming took off 1 base at V and 0 bases at J, with 11 bases between the two ends. In DNA, the CDR3 is TGCGCCAGCAGCTTGTCAGGCCAGTCCTCTGGGGCCAACGTCCTGACTTTC. It is translated as CASSLSGQSSGANVLTF.